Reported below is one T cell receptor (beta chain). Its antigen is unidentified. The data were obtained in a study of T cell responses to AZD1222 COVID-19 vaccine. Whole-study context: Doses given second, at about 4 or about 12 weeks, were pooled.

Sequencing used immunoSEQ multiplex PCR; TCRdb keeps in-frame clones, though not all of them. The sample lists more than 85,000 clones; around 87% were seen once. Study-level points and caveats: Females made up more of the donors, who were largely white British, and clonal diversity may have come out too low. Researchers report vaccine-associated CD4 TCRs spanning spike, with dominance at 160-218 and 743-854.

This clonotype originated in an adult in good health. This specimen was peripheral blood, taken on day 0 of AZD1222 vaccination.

The CDR3 sequence: CASSLAGGQYEQYF. As DNA, the CDR3 is TGTGCCAGCAGCTTAGCGGGAGGGCAATACGAGCAGTACTTC. This chain joins TRBV7-3 and TRBJ2-7; 9 positions agree with TRBD2. The CDR3 extends over 14 amino acids. Germline V gene lookup returns CDR1 SGHTA and CDR2 FQGTGA. The junction had 3 bases not matched to a gene; V was cut back by 2 bases and J by 4 bases. Complete variable domain (other parts from reference TRBV7-3 and TRBJ2-7): GAGVSQTPSNKVTEKGKYVELRCDPISGHTALYWYRQSLGQGPEFLIYFQGTGAADDSGLPNDRFFAVRPEGSVSTLKIQRTERGDSAVYLCASSLAGGQYEQYFGPGTRLTVT.